This T cell receptor beta chain is from a study of T cell repertoires in cytomegalovirus infection. Study-level information: The authors used CMV epitopes that were HLA-C-restricted (recently identified) and HLA-B-restricted (well studied). Both a matching HLA type and CMV infection were indicated by public TCR beta signatures.

Notes on the study in general: There were HLA-C-restricted CMV-specific TCR beta clonotypes dominating the ex vivo response. Carriers of CMV and the relevant HLA type were discriminated by public TCR beta frequency.

This CDR3 comprises 15 residues. The germline CDR1 and CDR2 sequences are SGHTA and FQGNSA. In this sample, this clonotype turned up a few times. The target antigen is unknown. Sequence at one end of the junction differs from germline and may be a read error. TCRdb re-called the reads with MiXCR, one entry per CDR3 protein. Of a few hundred thousand distinct CDR3 sequences in the sample, almost 30% were seen once. This clonotype was sampled from a human donor in good health (CMV status not recorded). Some clones in this sample may be carry-over from other donors' samples. The V and J genes are TRBV7-2 and TRBJ2-5, with 7 bases fitting TRBD1. This sample comprised cultured PBMCs, obtained from culture after CMV antigen stimulation. CDR3 residues: CASSLGNRGGETQYF. The CDR3 DNA is TGTGCCAGCAGTTTAGGCAACAGGGGTGGAGAGACCCAGTACTTC.